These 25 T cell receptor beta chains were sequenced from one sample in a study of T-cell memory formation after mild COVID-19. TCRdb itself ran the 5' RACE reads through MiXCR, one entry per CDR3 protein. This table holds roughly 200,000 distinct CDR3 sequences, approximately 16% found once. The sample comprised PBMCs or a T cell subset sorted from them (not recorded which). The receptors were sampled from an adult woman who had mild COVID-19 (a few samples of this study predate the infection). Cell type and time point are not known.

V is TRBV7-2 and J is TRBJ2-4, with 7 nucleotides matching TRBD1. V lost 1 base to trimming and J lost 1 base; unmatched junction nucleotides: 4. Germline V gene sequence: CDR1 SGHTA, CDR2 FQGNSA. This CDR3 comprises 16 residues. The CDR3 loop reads CASSLVKGGAKNIQYF. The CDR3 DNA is TGTGCCAGCAGCTTAGTAAAAGGGGGCGCCAAAAACATTCAGTACTTC.

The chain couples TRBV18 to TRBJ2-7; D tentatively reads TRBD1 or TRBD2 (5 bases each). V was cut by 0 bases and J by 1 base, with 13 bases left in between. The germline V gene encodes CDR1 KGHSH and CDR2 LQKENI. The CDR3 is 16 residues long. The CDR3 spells CASSPPGVHPSYEQYF. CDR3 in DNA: TGTGCCAGCTCACCACCGGGGGTGCACCCATCCTACGAGCAGTACTTC.

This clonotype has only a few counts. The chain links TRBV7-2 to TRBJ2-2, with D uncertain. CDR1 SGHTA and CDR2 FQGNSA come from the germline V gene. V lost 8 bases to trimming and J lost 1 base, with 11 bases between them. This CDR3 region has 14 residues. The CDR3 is CASSIGRNTGELFF. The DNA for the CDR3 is TGTGCCAGCTCAATAGGACGGAACACCGGGGAGCTGTTTTTT.

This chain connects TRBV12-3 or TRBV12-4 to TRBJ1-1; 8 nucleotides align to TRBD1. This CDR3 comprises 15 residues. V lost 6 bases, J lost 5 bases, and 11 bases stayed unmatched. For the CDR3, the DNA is TGTGCCAGCAGCCCAGGACAGGGAATACGGACTGAAGCTTTCTTT. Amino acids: CASSPGQGIRTEAFF.

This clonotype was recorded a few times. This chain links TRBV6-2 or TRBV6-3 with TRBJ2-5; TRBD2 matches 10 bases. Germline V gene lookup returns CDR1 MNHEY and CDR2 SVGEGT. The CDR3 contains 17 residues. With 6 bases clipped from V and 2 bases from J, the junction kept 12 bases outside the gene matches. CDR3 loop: CASRPSLLAGVQETQYF. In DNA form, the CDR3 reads TGTGCCAGCAGGCCCAGCCTCCTAGCGGGGGTTCAAGAGACCCAGTACTTC.

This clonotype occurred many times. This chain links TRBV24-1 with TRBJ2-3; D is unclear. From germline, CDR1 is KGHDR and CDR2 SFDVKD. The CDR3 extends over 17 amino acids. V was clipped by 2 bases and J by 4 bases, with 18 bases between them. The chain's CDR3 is CATSDSRTRPVADTQYF. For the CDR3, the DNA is TGTGCCACCAGTGATTCCCGGACCAGGCCAGTGGCAGATACGCAGTATTTT.

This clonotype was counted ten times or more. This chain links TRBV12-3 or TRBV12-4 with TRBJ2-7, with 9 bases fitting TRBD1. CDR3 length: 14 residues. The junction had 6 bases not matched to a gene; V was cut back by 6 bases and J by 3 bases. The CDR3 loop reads CASRPTGGIYEQYF. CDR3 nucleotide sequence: TGTGCCAGCAGGCCCACAGGGGGCATCTACGAGCAGTACTTC.

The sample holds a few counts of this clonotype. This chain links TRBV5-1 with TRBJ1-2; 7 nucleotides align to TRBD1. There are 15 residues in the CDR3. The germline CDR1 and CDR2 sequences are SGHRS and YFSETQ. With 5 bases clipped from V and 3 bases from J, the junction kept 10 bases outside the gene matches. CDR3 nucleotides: TGCGCCAGCAGTCGCAAGACAGGGACGGACTATGGCTACACCTTC. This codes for CASSRKTGTDYGYTF.

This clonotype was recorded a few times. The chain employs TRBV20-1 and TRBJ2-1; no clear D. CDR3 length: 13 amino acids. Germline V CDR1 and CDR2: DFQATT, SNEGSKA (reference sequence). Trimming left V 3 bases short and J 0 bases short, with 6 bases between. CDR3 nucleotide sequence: TGCAGTGCTAGGTGGAGCTCCTACAATGAGCAGTTCTTC. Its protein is CSARWSSYNEQFF.

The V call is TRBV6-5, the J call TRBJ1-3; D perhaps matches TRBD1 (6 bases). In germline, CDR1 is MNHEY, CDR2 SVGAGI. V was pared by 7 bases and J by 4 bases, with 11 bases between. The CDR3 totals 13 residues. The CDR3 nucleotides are TGTGCCAGCAAGGGACATATAGGAAACACCATATATTTT. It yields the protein CASKGHIGNTIYF.

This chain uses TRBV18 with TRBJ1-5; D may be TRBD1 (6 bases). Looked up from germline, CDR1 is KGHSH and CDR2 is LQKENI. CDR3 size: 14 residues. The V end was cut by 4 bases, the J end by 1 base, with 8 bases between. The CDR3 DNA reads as TGTGCCAGCTCACGGCAGGGGAGCAATCAGCCCCAGCATTTT. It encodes CASSRQGSNQPQHF.

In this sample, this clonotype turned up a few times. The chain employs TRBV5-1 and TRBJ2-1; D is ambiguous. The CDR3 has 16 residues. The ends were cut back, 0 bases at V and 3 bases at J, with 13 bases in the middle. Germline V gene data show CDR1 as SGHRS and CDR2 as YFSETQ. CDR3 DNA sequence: TGCGCCAGCAGCTTGGGCCCGGTATCCTACTACAATGAGCAGTTCTTC. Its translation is CASSLGPVSYYNEQFF.

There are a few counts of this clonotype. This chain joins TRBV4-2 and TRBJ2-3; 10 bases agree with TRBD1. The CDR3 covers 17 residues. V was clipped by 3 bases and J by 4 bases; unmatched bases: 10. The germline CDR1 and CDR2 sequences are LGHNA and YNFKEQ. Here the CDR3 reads CASSQRTGTGVADTQYF. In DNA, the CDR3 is TGTGCCAGCAGCCAGCGAACCGGGACAGGGGTCGCAGATACGCAGTATTTT.

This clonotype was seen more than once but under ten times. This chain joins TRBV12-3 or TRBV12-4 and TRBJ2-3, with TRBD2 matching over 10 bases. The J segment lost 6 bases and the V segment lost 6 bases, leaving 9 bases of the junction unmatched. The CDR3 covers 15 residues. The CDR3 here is CASSLEAGGPDTQYF. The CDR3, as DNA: TGTGCCAGCAGCCTCGAAGCGGGGGGGCCGGATACGCAGTATTTT.

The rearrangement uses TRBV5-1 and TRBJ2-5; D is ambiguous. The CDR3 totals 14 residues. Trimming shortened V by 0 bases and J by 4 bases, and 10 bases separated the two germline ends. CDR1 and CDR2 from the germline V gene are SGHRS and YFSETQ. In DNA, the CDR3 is TGCGCCAGCAGCTTGGGGCGGCCAGGAGAGACCCAGTACTTC. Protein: CASSLGRPGETQYF.

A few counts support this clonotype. CDR3 sequence: CASRETGTNEKLFF. In DNA, the CDR3 is TGTGCCAGCAGGGAGACAGGCACTAATGAAAAACTGTTTTTT. The rearrangement uses TRBV7-9 and TRBJ1-4; a weak D match, TRBD1 (6 bases). Germline CDR1 and CDR2: SEHNR and FQNEAQ (reference sequence). The CDR3 consists of 14 residues. The V end was cut by 6 bases, the J end by 2 bases, with 10 bases between.

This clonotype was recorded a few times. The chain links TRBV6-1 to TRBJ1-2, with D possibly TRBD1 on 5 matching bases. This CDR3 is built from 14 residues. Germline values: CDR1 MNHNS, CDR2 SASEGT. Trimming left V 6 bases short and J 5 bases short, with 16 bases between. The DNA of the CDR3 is TGTGCCAGCAGGGACGCCTTTACAGGATATGGCTACACCTTC. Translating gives CASRDAFTGYGYTF.

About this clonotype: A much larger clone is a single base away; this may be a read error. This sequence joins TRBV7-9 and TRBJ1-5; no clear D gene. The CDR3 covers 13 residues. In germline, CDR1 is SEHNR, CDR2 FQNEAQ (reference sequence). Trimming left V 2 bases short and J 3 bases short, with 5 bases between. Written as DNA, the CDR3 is TGTGCCAGCAGCTTAAGGGTCAATCAGCCCCAGCATTTT. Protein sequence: CASSLRVNQPQHF. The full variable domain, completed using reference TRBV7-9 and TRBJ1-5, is DTGVSQNPRHKITKRGQNVTFRCDPISEHNRLYWYRQTLGQGPEFLTYFQNEAQLEKSRLLSDRFSAERPKGSFSTLEIQRTEQGDSAMYLCASSLRVNQPQHFGDGTRLSIL.

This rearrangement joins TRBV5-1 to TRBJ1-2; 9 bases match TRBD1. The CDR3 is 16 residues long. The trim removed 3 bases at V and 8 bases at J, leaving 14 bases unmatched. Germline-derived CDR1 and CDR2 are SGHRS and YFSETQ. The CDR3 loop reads CASSWYPGQGMRGYTF. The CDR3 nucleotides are TGCGCCAGCAGCTGGTACCCGGGACAGGGAATGAGGGGCTACACCTTC.

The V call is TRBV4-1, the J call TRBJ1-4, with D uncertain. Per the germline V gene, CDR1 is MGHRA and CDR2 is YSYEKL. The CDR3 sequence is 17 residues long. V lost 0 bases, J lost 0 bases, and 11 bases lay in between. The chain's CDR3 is CASSQDGGVSTNEKLFF. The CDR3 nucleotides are TGCGCCAGCAGCCAAGATGGCGGGGTTTCAACTAATGAAAAACTGTTTTTT.

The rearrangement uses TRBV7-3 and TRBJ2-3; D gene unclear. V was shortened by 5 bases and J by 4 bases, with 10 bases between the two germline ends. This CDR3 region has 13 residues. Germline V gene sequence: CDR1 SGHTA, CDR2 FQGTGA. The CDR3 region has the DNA TGTGCCAGCAGCAGCCCCCCCGCAGATACGCAGTATTTT. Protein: CASSSPPADTQYF.

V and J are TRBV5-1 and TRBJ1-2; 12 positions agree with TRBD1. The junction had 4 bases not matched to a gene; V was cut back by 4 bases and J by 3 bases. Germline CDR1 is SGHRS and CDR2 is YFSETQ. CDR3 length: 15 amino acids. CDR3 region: CASSPGQGADYGYTF. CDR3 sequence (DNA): TGCGCCAGCAGCCCGGGACAGGGGGCTGACTATGGCTACACCTTC.

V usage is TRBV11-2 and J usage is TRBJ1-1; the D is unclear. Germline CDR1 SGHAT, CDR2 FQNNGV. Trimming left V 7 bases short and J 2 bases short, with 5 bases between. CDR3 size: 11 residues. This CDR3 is CASTFNTEAFF. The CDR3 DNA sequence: TGTGCCAGCACCTTTAACACTGAAGCTTTCTTT.

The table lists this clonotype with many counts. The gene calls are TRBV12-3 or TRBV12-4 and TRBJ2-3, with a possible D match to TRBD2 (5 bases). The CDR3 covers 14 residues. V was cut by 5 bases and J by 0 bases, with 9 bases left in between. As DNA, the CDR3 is TGTGCCAGCAGTCACGGGGTTAGCACAGATACGCAGTATTTT. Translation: CASSHGVSTDTQYF.

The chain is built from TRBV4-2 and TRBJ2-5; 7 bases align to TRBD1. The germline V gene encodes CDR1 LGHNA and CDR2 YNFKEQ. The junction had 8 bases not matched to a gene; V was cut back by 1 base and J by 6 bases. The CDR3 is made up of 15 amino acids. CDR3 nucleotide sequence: TGTGCCAGCAGCCAAGTAGAAGACAGGGATAAGACCCAGTACTTC. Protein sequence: CASSQVEDRDKTQYF.